One sample yielded the 22 T cell receptor beta chains listed below, sequenced in a study of blood T cell repertoires in COVID-19. Measured with immunoSEQ multiplex PCR; TCRdb has only the in-frame clones, and not every one. In the table there are about 150,000 clones, 70% to 90% of which are singletons. Sequenced material: peripheral blood. The receptors shown here come from a woman in her fifties or sixties with COVID-19, enrolled during active disease.

V gene TRBV6-5 combines with J gene TRBJ1-5; D gene uncertain. V was cut by 5 bases and J by 3 bases, with 5 bases left in between. The CDR3 sequence is 12 residues long. The germline V gene encodes CDR1 MNHEY and CDR2 SVGAGI. CDR3 DNA: TGTGCCAGCAGTACTATCAATCAGCCCCAGCATTTT. The encoded protein is CASSTINQPQHF.

The CDR3 nucleotides are TGTGCCAGCAGTTTTGGACAGGCCAACACCTACGAGCAGTACTTC. It encodes CASSFGQANTYEQYF. The chain has TRBV5-4 and TRBJ2-7; 7 nucleotides line up with TRBD1. CDR3 size: 15 residues. V shed 5 bases and J 2 bases; nucleotides not matched to a gene: 10. The germline V gene encodes CDR1 SGHNT and CDR2 YYREEE (reference sequence).

This clone was recorded a few times. The chain uses TRBV13 and TRBJ1-5; D gene unclear. The CDR3 is 13 residues long. V shed 4 bases and J shed 2 bases, with 6 bases lying between them. The germline V gene encodes CDR1 PRHDT and CDR2 FYEKMQ (reference sequence). The CDR3 nucleotides are TGTGCCAGCAGCTACCGCGGCAATCAGCCCCAGCATTTT. It yields the protein CASSYRGNQPQHF.

The chain employs TRBV3-1 (or the pseudogene TRBV3-2) and TRBJ1-1; the D gene is possibly TRBD1 (5 bases). Germline loops: CDR1 LGHDT, CDR2 YNNKEL (reference sequence). The V end was cut by 1 base, the J end by 4 bases, with 13 bases between. The CDR3 consists of 15 residues. The CDR3 DNA sequence: TGTGCCAGCAGCCAAGTGGTAGGGGCAAGCACTGAAGCTTTCTTT. Its translation is CASSQVVGASTEAFF.

The chain joins TRBV7-9 to TRBJ1-2; TRBD1 might be the D (6 bases). Trimming stripped 5 bases from V and 8 bases from J, with 27 bases between. The germline V gene has CDR1 SEHNR and CDR2 FQNEAQ (reference sequence). This CDR3 is 17 amino acids long. CDR3 protein: CASSLSTRDMGPGGYTF. The CDR3 nucleotides are TGTGCCAGCAGCCTATCCACTAGGGACATGGGCCCTGGGGGCTACACCTTC.

The CDR3 DNA follows: TGTGCCAGCAGCAAAGGGGGGCAGTCCTACGAGCAGTACTTC. Protein sequence: CASSKGGQSYEQYF. The chain uses TRBV21-1 and TRBJ2-7; the table's D gene call, TRBD1, was not cross checked with the DNA. TRBV21-1 is marked as a pseudogene. This CDR3 contains 14 residues.

The J gene is TRBJ2-3, the V gene TRBV7-3; perhaps TRBD2 as D (6 bases). The germline CDR1 and CDR2 sequences are SGHTA and FQGTGA. The CDR3 spans 14 residues. V lost 2 bases, J lost 2 bases, and 8 bases lay in between. The CDR3 DNA is TGTGCCAGCAGCTTAGCGGGGACCACAGATACGCAGTATTTT. The encoded protein is CASSLAGTTDTQYF.

This chain links TRBV19 with TRBJ2-1; 8 bases agree with TRBD2. V shed 9 bases and J 0 bases; nucleotides not matched to a gene: 10. The CDR3 runs to 16 residues. Germline-derived CDR1 and CDR2 are LNHDA and SQIVND (reference sequence). CDR3 loop: CASGSLSGGSYNEQFF. The CDR3 DNA follows: TGTGCCAGCGGCTCCCTGAGCGGGGGCTCCTACAATGAGCAGTTCTTC.

This chain uses TRBV11-2 with TRBJ1-5; no clear D gene. CDR1 is SGHAT, CDR2 FQNNGV, per germline. The V end was cut by 5 bases, the J end by 3 bases, with 8 bases between. The CDR3 is made up of 13 amino acids. In nucleotides, the CDR3 is TGTGCCAGCAGCCCAGGTTACAATCAGCCCCAGCATTTT. Translating gives CASSPGYNQPQHF.

V usage is TRBV5-1 and J usage is TRBJ2-7; tentatively, D is TRBD2 (6 bases). Germline V gives CDR1 SGHRS, CDR2 YFSETQ. The V and J ends lost 2 bases and 4 bases respectively, with 13 bases between them. The CDR3 spans 14 residues. CDR3 residues: CASSFGGTLYEQYF. CDR3 coding DNA: TGCGCCAGCAGCTTCGGGGGTACCTTGTACGAGCAGTACTTC.

The genes are TRBV10-3 and TRBJ1-2; 12 bases match TRBD1. This CDR3 comprises 13 residues. V shed 8 bases and J 8 bases; nucleotides not matched to a gene: 6. Germline lookup yields CDR1 ENHRY and CDR2 SYGVKD. CDR3 bases: TGTGCCATCTGGGGACAGGGGGCAGGGGGCTACACCTTC. Its protein product is CAIWGQGAGGYTF.

The chain has TRBV4-2 and TRBJ2-2; TRBD1 matches 12 bases. The CDR3 is 20 residues long. V was clipped by 0 bases and J by 1 base; unmatched bases: 9. The V gene's germline CDR1 is LGHNA and CDR2 YNFKEQ. The CDR3 is CASSQDGTGGSSENTGELFF. The CDR3 DNA reads TGTGCCAGCAGCCAAGATGGGACAGGGGGCTCTAGCGAGAACACCGGGGAGCTGTTTTTT.

The rearrangement links TRBV27 to TRBJ1-1, with D possibly TRBD1 on 5 matching bases. Germline V lookup: CDR1 MNHEY, CDR2 SMNVEV (reference sequence). V gave up 3 bases and J gave up 6 bases, with 20 bases separating them. This CDR3 is 16 amino acids long. CDR3 residues: CASSFGVWSGNAEAFF. The CDR3 DNA is TGTGCCAGCAGTTTCGGCGTCTGGTCAGGGAATGCTGAAGCTTTCTTT.

V usage is TRBV2 and J usage is TRBJ2-1; a possible D gene is TRBD1 (6 bases). CDR1 is SNHLY and CDR2 is FYNNEI in the germline V gene. V lost 6 bases and J 13 bases, leaving 22 bases between the germline ends. This CDR3 comprises 14 residues. The CDR3 DNA follows: TGTGCCAGCAGGGGGCGACGGACAGATTTCCTTCAGTTCTTC. It codes for CASRGRRTDFLQFF.

The CDR3 DNA reads TGTGCCAGCAGCCTACAGGGTTTGAAAGCTTTCTTT. This gives the protein CASSLQGLKAFF. This chain joins TRBV3-1 (or the pseudogene TRBV3-2) and TRBJ1-1; the D gene is possibly TRBD1 (6 bases). V dropped 4 bases and J dropped 9 bases, with 12 bases sitting between them. The CDR3 runs to 12 residues. CDR1 is LGHDT, CDR2 YNNKEL, per germline (reference sequence).

This clone was picked up one time. The chain uses TRBV24-1 and TRBJ1-2; 11 bases agree with TRBD1. In germline, CDR1 is KGHDR, CDR2 SFDVKD. This CDR3 has 14 amino acids. J lost 7 bases, V lost 4 bases, and 4 bases had no gene match. CDR3 coding DNA: TGTGCCACCAGTGACGGACAGGGGGCGGGTGGCTACACCTTC. Its protein product is CATSDGQGAGGYTF.

The rearrangement links TRBV24-1 to TRBJ2-1, with 8 nucleotides matching TRBD2. CDR1 KGHDR and CDR2 SFDVKD come from the germline V gene. V dropped 2 bases and J dropped 8; count of bases not matched to a gene: 10. CDR3 length equals 16 residues. The CDR3 DNA reads TGTGCCACCAGTGATTCCAGGGGACTAGTAACCGATGAGCAGTTCTTC. Its translation: CATSDSRGLVTDEQFF.

The chain links TRBV7-9 to TRBJ2-5, with 9 bases matching TRBD2. Germline CDR1 is SEHNR and CDR2 is FQNEAQ (reference sequence). CDR3 size: 13 residues. Losses at the gene ends were 6 bases for V and 4 bases for J; bases not matched to a gene: 3. This CDR3 reads CASSGRGGETQYF. The CDR3 nucleotides are TGTGCCAGCAGTGGGCGGGGGGGAGAGACCCAGTACTTC.

V usage is TRBV3-1 (or the pseudogene TRBV3-2) and J usage is TRBJ1-1; the D gene is possibly TRBD1 (5 bases). Per the germline V gene, CDR1 is LGHDT and CDR2 is YNNKEL (reference sequence). V was shortened by 4 bases and J by 3 bases, with 12 bases between the two germline ends. The CDR3 is 14 residues long. The CDR3, as DNA: TGTGCCAGCAGCCGGACTGGGGGGTACACTGAAGCTTTCTTT. Translating gives CASSRTGGYTEAFF.

This clone was seen only once. The V gene is TRBV18, the J gene TRBJ1-6; 8 bases align to TRBD1. Per the germline V gene, CDR1 is KGHSH and CDR2 is LQKENI. The CDR3 contains 17 residues. The J segment lost 5 bases and the V segment lost 3 bases, leaving 9 bases of the junction unmatched. This CDR3 is CASSPLRTGPNNSPLHF. For the CDR3, the DNA is TGTGCCAGCTCACCCCTACGGACAGGGCCAAATAATTCACCCCTCCACTTT.

This clone was picked up one time. The chain couples TRBV29-1 to TRBJ1-3; 8 positions agree with TRBD1. With 4 bases clipped from V and 0 bases from J, the junction kept 2 bases outside the gene matches. The germline CDR1 and CDR2 sequences are SQVTM and ANQGSEA. The CDR3 covers 14 residues. The chain's CDR3 is CSVGQGASGNTIYF. In DNA form, the CDR3 reads TGCAGCGTTGGCCAGGGGGCCTCTGGAAACACCATATATTTT.

The genes are TRBV5-6 and TRBJ1-2; 8 nucleotides line up with TRBD1. J gave up 7 bases and V 4 bases, and 9 bases lay outside the gene matches. The CDR3 extends over 14 amino acids. Germline assignment: CDR1 SGHDT and CDR2 YYEEEE. The CDR3 protein is CASSRGWQGAGYTF. The CDR3 DNA reads TGTGCCAGCAGCCGGGGGTGGCAGGGGGCTGGCTACACCTTC.